This T cell receptor (beta chain) was found in a study of vaccination and CD4 T cells after COVID-19. Study at large: The peptides that stimulated the cells were overlapping spike peptides from SARS-CoV-2, HCoV-NL63, HCoV-OC43 and HCoV-229E.

The treatment is: approximately nine-day PBMC culture with coronavirus spike peptide pools or control peptides (ViraFEST assay). Isolation of CD4+ T cells by negative selection took place after ten to eleven days of culture. CDR3 length equals 14 residues. The germline V gene encodes CDR1 SGHAT and CDR2 FQNNGV. Trimming left V 3 bases short and J 7 bases short, with 10 bases between. Study-wide findings and caveats: Spike mono-reactivity was the property of 304 of 307 vaccine-specific clones in convalescent patients. Early timepoints after natural infection were not analyzed in these convalescent patients.

Notes on this clonotype: What it binds is unknown.

Oncomine TCR Beta short-read sequencing was applied to DNA from cultured CD4+ T cells. TCRdb re-called the PCR reads with MiXCR, one entry per CDR3 protein. The table includes about 11,000 distinct CDR3 sequences, 40% to 55% detected once. The V and J genes are TRBV11-2 and TRBJ1-6; unclear D gene. What was sequenced was CD4+ T cells from blood, cultured in vitro. The origin of this receptor is a human donor who had recovered from COVID-19. CDR3 bases: TGTGCCAGCAGCTTCGCAAGATTGAATTCACCCCTCCACTTT. Its translation is CASSFARLNSPLHF.